Given below is one T cell receptor (beta chain) in context. The record originates from a study of T-cell memory formation after mild COVID-19. The V and J ends lost 0 bases and 4 bases, in that order; junction bases with no gene match: 2. This CDR3 contains 16 residues. TCRdb reprocessed the 5' RACE reads via MiXCR and lists one record per CDR3 protein. This table holds hundreds of thousands of distinct CDR3 sequences, about 25% found once. The genes are TRBV6-7 and TRBJ2-3; 12 bases match TRBD2. TRBV6-7 is an ORF, and what it does is uncertain. The sample was PBMCs or a T cell subset sorted from them (not recorded which). This receptor was identified in an adult woman who had mild COVID-19 (a few samples of this study predate the infection). Cell type and time point are not known. CDR3 region: CASSYSLAGGPDTQYF. DNA for the CDR3: TGTGCCAGCAGTTACTCGCTAGCGGGAGGGCCAGATACGCAGTATTTT.